This section outlines one T cell receptor beta chain sequence together with its context. The data derive from a study of T cells in Graves' hyperthyroidism and ophthalmopathy. Study-wide context: Before treatment of any kind, peripheral blood was taken at initial diagnosis.

Per germline, CDR1 SEHNR and CDR2 FQNEAQ (reference sequence). Trimming took 5 bases from V and 2 from J, leaving 11 bases between them. The CDR3 sequence is 14 residues long. Amplification targeted TCR beta CDR3 regions from RNA transcripts. HTBI primers were the set used in a first-round RT-PCR of the TCR CDR3. TCRdb re-called the multiplex PCR reads with MiXCR, one entry per CDR3 protein. Among 300,000 to 400,000 distinct CDR3 sequences listed, approximately 15% were seen once. Pregnant or lactating patients were excluded, as were those with uncontrolled infection or other autoimmune disease. Source material: blood. The chain couples TRBV7-9 to TRBJ2-3; no clear D gene. This clonotype originated in a woman aged 30 to 39 with Graves' hyperthyroidism. DNA of the CDR3: TGTGCCAGCAGCACCCAGACGGACACAGATACGCAGTATTTT. Translated, it gives CASSTQTDTDTQYF.